The rows below give T cell receptor beta chains drawn from one sample of a study of T cell repertoires in cytomegalovirus infection. TCRdb reanalysed the reads using MiXCR and keeps one entry per CDR3 protein. This sample has 640,000 or so distinct CDR3 sequences, with 30% to 40% found just once. These receptors' antigens are unknown. Material: cultured PBMCs, obtained from culture after CMV antigen stimulation. The receptors shown here come from a human donor in good health (CMV status not recorded). Some clones in this sample may be carry-over from other donors' samples. The CDR3 runs from the conserved cysteine through the conserved F or W. D genes are given only for firm matches. Some rows mark clone size as missing; the rest say once, few, many or name a class of expanded clone.

>many|-|TRBV7-2|15|TRBJ1-4
TGTGCCAGCAGCTTATTGGCAGGGACTAATGAAAAACTGTTTTTT
CASSLLAGTNEKLFF
>many|-|TRBV7-2|15|TRBJ2-7
TGTGCCAGCAGCCCTAGCAGGTCGAACACCTACGAGCAGTACTTC
CASSPSRSNTYEQYF
>-|TRBD1|TRBV7-2|15|TRBJ1-2
TGTGCCAGCAGCCAGGGGGGGGGGAGGGGCTATGGCTACACCTTC
CASSQGGGRGYGYTF
>-|TRBD2|TRBV7-6|15|TRBJ2-3
TGTGCCAGCAGCATTAGCGGGGGGCTTACAGATACGCAGTATTTT
CASSISGGLTDTQYF
>-|TRBD1|TRBV7-8|15|TRBJ2-7
TGTGCCAGCAGCCCCCGGCAGGGGGCGCCTTCCGAGCAGTACTTC
CASSPRQGAPSEQYF
>-|TRBD1|TRBV27|19|TRBJ1-3
TGTGCCAGCAGTCCTCACCCTACAGGGGCTACTTCCTCTGGAAACACCATATATTTT
CASSPHPTGATSSGNTIYF
>-|-|TRBV5-8|17|TRBJ1-1
TGTGCCAGCAGCGGGGAGGGAAATCCAGAAATGAACACTGAAGCTTTCTTT
CASSGEGNPEMNTEAFF
>many|-|TRBV7-2|12|TRBJ1-2
TGTGCCACCGGAGGGGGGCCCTATGGCTACACCTTC
CATGGGPYGYTF
>-|TRBD2|TRBV7-9|17|TRBJ2-1
TGTGCCAGCAGCTCGAGCGGGGGGTCGAGCTCCTACAATGAGCAGTTCTTC
CASSSSGGSSSYNEQFF
>few|TRBD1|TRBV20-1|14|TRBJ1-5
TGCAGTGTAAGAGGCAGGGGGGATAGTCAGCCCCAGCATTTT
CSVRGRGDSQPQHF
>-|-|TRBV3-1|14|TRBJ1-1
TGTGCCAGCAGCCAAAATGAGGGGGATCCTGAAGCTTTCTTT
CASSQNEGDPEAFF
>-|-|TRBV6-5|11|TRBJ1-1
TGTGCCAGCGGGGGAGAGACTGAAGCTTTCTTT
CASGGETEAFF
>few|-|TRBV6-1|13|TRBJ1-1
TGTGCCAGCAGGCCGGCGGGGTACACTGAAGCTTTCTTT
CASRPAGYTEAFF
>-|-|TRBV11-2|13|TRBJ2-7
TGTGCCAGCAGCTTTGAGGAGGGACACGAGCAGTACTTC
CASSFEEGHEQYF
>-|-|TRBV7-9|16|TRBJ1-5
TGTGCCAGCAGCCGCGGTCCAACAGAATTAGGTCAGCCCCAGCATTTT
CASSRGPTELGQPQHF
>-|-|TRBV5-1|15|TRBJ2-5
TGCGCCAGCAGCTTAATGAGTCTGTACCAAGAGACCCAGTACTTC
CASSLMSLYQETQYF
>-|TRBD2|TRBV6-6|16|TRBJ2-5
TGTGCCAGCAGGCGGACTAGCGGGAGTGGTGGAGAGACCCAGTACTTC
CASRRTSGSGGETQYF
>-|-|TRBV6-1|11|TRBJ1-5
TGTGCCAGCAGTGAAGCGCTCAGACTGCATTTT
CASSEALRLHF
>-|TRBD1|TRBV27|16|TRBJ1-2
TGTGCCAGCAGCGTGACAGGGGACCCTCTCGTGGGTGGCTACACCTTC
CASSVTGDPLVGGYTF
>-|TRBD1|TRBV6-2/TRBV6-3|18|TRBJ2-6
TGTGCCAGCAGCCCGAGTTTGACAGGGTCTAGTGGGGCCAACGTCCTGACTTTC
CASSPSLTGSSGANVLTF
>-|-|TRBV7-2|14|TRBJ1-3
TGTGCCAGCAGCTTTGACTACTCTGGAAACACCATATATTTT
CASSFDYSGNTIYF
>-|-|TRBV2|15|TRBJ1-3
TGTGCCAGCAGTGAAGCGGGGAGGCTGGAAGCCACCATATATTTT
CASSEAGRLEATIYF
>-|-|TRBV18|14|TRBJ1-1
TGTGCCAGCCTACAGAGTCAAGGGAACACTGAAGCTTTCTTT
CASLQSQGNTEAFF
>-|-|TRBV6-2/TRBV6-3|15|TRBJ2-1
TGTGCCAGCAGTCCCCGAAGCGGATTCCACAATGAGCAGTTCTTC
CASSPRSGFHNEQFF
>few|TRBD2|TRBV4-3|16|TRBJ2-5
TGCGCCAGCAGCCAAGGGCGACTAGCGGGACAAGAGACCCAGTACTTC
CASSQGRLAGQETQYF
>-|-|TRBV7-2|17|TRBJ2-7
TGTGCCAGCAGCTTAGTATACATTGGGACACCTTCCTACGAGCAGTACTTC
CASSLVYIGTPSYEQYF
>few|TRBD2|TRBV10-3|17|TRBJ2-1
TGTGCCATCAGCCCGGGACTAGCGGGAGGCACCTACAATGAGCAGTTCTTC
CAISPGLAGGTYNEQFF
>few|-|TRBV2|14|TRBJ2-5
TGTGCCAGCAGTGAGGCGTCTAACCAAGAGACCCAGTACTTC
CASSEASNQETQYF
>few|TRBD2|TRBV7-2|14|TRBJ2-1
TGTGCCAGCAGCTTACTGGGACTAGCCAATGAGCAGTTCTTC
CASSLLGLANEQFF
>-|TRBD1|TRBV12-3/TRBV12-4|13|TRBJ1-2
TGTGCCAGCAGTCAAACAGGGGACAATGGCTACACCTTC
CASSQTGDNGYTF
>-|-|TRBV20-1|14|TRBJ2-3
TGCAGTGCTCCCCTGGGGGTAGATACTGATACGCAGTATTTT
CSAPLGVDTDTQYF
>-|-|TRBV6-5|13|TRBJ1-1
TGTGCCAGCAGCCAAGGGACACTCACTGAAGCTTTCTTT
CASSQGTLTEAFF
>-|TRBD2|TRBV12-3/TRBV12-4|15|TRBJ2-3
TGTGCCAGCAGTTTAGGGGCTAGCGGTACAGATACGCAGTATTTT
CASSLGASGTDTQYF